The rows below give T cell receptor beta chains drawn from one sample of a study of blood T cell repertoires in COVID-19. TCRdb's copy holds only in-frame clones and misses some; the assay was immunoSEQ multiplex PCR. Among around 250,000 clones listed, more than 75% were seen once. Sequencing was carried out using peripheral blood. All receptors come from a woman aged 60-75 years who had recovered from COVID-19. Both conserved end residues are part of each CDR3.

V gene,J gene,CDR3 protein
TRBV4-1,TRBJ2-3,CASRPLGTGVGDTQYF
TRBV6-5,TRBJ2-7,CASRAGQGAYEQYF
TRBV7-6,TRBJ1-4,CASSILFREKLFF
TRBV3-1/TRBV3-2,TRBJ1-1,CASSRQGDTEAFF
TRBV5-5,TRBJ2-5,CASSRQETQYF
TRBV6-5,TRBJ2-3,CASFLRGAVLDTQYF
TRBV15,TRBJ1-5,CATSRDPQVGQPQHF
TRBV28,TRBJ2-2,CASSFGAQTGELFF
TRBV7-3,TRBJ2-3,CASSLDSTHTDTQYF
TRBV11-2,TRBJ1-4,CASSFGPFVEKLFF